The 17 T cell receptor beta chains listed next were all sequenced from one sample in a study of cytomegalovirus exposure and HLA in healthy donors. It was with 60 Vbeta and 13 Jbeta primers that the PCR ran. Generated by immunoSEQ multiplex PCR, the TCRdb table keeps only in-frame clones and is missing some. The sample yields 100,000 to 150,000 clones, roughly 72% seen once. The sample consisted of PBMCs. The receptors derive from a man aged 35 to 55 in good health and CMV-seropositive.

This chain uses TRBV18 with TRBJ2-7; D ambiguous. V was clipped by 6 bases and J by 3 bases, with 15 bases between them. This CDR3 has 14 amino acids. Germline CDR1 and CDR2: KGHSH and LQKENI. This chain's CDR3 is CASSPDLKSYEQYF. DNA of the CDR3: TGTGCCAGCTCTCCTGACTTAAAGAGCTACGAGCAGTACTTC.

This chain connects TRBV30 to TRBJ1-2, with 9 bases matching TRBD1. Trimming at V came to 2 bases and at J to 9 bases, leaving 10 bases not matched to a gene. The germline gives CDR1 GTSNPN, CDR2 SVGIG (reference sequence). The CDR3 spans 14 residues. For the CDR3, the DNA is TGTGCCTGGAGTACCCTGGGACAGGGAGTGAGCTACACCTTC. Amino acids: CAWSTLGQGVSYTF.

This clone occurred once. V usage is TRBV13 and J usage is TRBJ2-1, with TRBD1 identical over 9 bases. CDR1 PRHDT and CDR2 FYEKMQ come from the germline V gene (reference sequence). V was pared by 4 bases and J by 8 bases, with 12 bases of the junction left unmatched. CDR3 length equals 16 residues. CDR3 sequence (DNA): TGTGCCAGCAGCTCGACAGGGGGTATAGTTTCGGATGAGCAGTTCTTC. Its protein is CASSSTGGIVSDEQFF.

V gene TRBV10-3 combines with J gene TRBJ2-2; 10 bases are a match to TRBD1. The trim removed 8 bases at V and 1 base at J, leaving 4 bases unmatched. This CDR3 contains 15 residues. Germline V lookup: CDR1 ENHRY, CDR2 SYGVKD. CDR3 region: CAIGGQGLNTGELFF. The CDR3 region has the DNA TGTGCCATCGGGGGACAGGGGCTGAACACCGGGGAGCTGTTTTTT.

The genes are TRBV6-1 and TRBJ1-5; perhaps TRBD1 as D (6 bases). Germline lookup yields CDR1 MNHNS and CDR2 SASEGT. Deletions cut 5 bases from V and 10 bases from J, with 15 bases between. There are 13 residues in the CDR3. CDR3 sequence reads: CASSSTGPPPQHF. CDR3 sequence (DNA): TGTGCCAGCAGTTCGACAGGCCCTCCACCCCAGCATTTT.

This chain joins TRBV20-1 and TRBJ2-7; D unclear. The CDR3 loop spans 10 amino acids. CDR1 is DFQATT, CDR2 SNEGSKA, per germline (reference sequence). V lost 3 bases and J lost 7, with 7 bases in between. CDR3 loop: CSARGREQYF. Here the CDR3 DNA reads TGCAGTGCTAGGGGCAGGGAGCAGTACTTC.

This clone was picked up a small number of times. The chain is built from TRBV27 and TRBJ1-1, with a tentative D call TRBD1 (5 bases). The CDR3 is 15 residues long. V lost 4 bases, J lost 1 base, and 13 bases lay in between. CDR1 and CDR2 (germline): MNHEY, SMNVEV (reference sequence). The CDR3 sequence: CASSSDSFGNTEAFF. The DNA for the CDR3 is TGTGCCAGCAGTTCCGACAGTTTTGGGAACACTGAAGCTTTCTTT.

V and J are TRBV7-6 and TRBJ1-6; 9 positions agree with TRBD1. V lost 1 base and J lost 7; bases outside the gene matches: 8. In germline, CDR1 is SGHVS, CDR2 FNYEAQ. The CDR3 is 17 residues long. CDR3 nucleotides: TGTGCCAGCAGCTTAGGGGACAGGGCCATCGAGAATTCACCCCTCCACTTT. It codes for CASSLGDRAIENSPLHF. Full variable domain (rest looked up from reference TRBV7-6 and TRBJ1-6): GAGVSQSPRYKVTKRGQDVALRCDPISGHVSLYWYRQALGQGPEFLTYFNYEAQQDKSGLPNDRFSAERPEGSISTLTIQRTEQRDSAMYRCASSLGDRAIENSPLHFGNGTRLTVT.

V and J are TRBV13 and TRBJ2-1; 7 positions match TRBD1. Germline CDR1 is PRHDT and CDR2 is FYEKMQ (reference sequence). The CDR3 extends over 12 amino acids. The J segment lost 6 bases and the V segment lost 7 bases, leaving 3 bases of the junction unmatched. This chain's CDR3 is CASNRGPNEQFF. The DNA for the CDR3 is TGTGCCAGCAACAGGGGTCCCAATGAGCAGTTCTTC.

This clone was detected only a few times. The rearrangement uses TRBV29-1 and TRBJ2-7; D gene unclear. The CDR3 totals 12 residues. V was pared by 6 bases and J by 4 bases, with 13 bases between. Looked up from germline, CDR1 is SQVTM and CDR2 is ANQGSEA. CDR3 in amino acids: CSVAIQSYEQYF. For the CDR3, the DNA is TGCAGCGTCGCAATACAGAGTTACGAGCAGTACTTC.

This clone was recorded once. The chain employs TRBV9 and TRBJ2-6, with 8 bases lining up with TRBD1. The germline gives CDR1 SGDLS, CDR2 YYNGEE. V gave up 4 bases and J gave up 1 base; unmatched junction bases: 10. The length of the CDR3 is 18 residues. CDR3 residues: CASSFRRGHNSGANVLTF. The CDR3 nucleotides are TGTGCCAGCAGCTTCCGCAGGGGGCATAATTCTGGGGCCAACGTCCTGACTTTC.

CDR3 sequence (DNA): TGTGCCAGCAGTTTATTGCGGGTGTTCGTAGCTTTCTTT. Its translation is CASSLLRVFVAFF. This chain links TRBV28 with TRBJ1-1; D remains ambiguous. This CDR3 has 13 amino acids. Germline V CDR1 and CDR2: MDHEN, SYDVKM. V shed 1 base and J shed 10 bases, with 13 bases lying between them.

This rearrangement joins TRBV9 to TRBJ2-1, with 8 bases that match TRBD2. CDR1 and CDR2 from the germline V gene are SGDLS and YYNGEE. The trim removed 3 bases at V and 3 bases at J, leaving 8 bases unmatched. This CDR3 spans 16 amino acids. In DNA, the CDR3 is TGTGCCAGCAGCGGAGGGAGCGGGGGAATCTACAATGAGCAGTTCTTC. As protein: CASSGGSGGIYNEQFF.

The chain combines TRBV7-6 with TRBJ2-7, with TRBD1 matching over 7 bases. Germline trimming cut 5 bases from V and 2 bases from J; bases unmatched to any gene: 9. Per germline, CDR1 SGHVS and CDR2 FNYEAQ. There are 15 residues in the CDR3. The DNA for the CDR3 is TGTGCCAGCAGCCCTTCGGCAGGGGGTACCTACGAGCAGTACTTC. It codes for CASSPSAGGTYEQYF.

The CDR3 sequence is CATSSSSGTGSGKLFF. The CDR3 DNA follows: TGTGCCACCAGCAGTTCCTCGGGGACAGGGAGCGGAAAACTGTTTTTT. The chain links TRBV15 to TRBJ1-4, with TRBD1 matching 9 bases. The CDR3 is 16 residues long. V lost 3 bases, J lost 10 bases, and 12 bases stayed unmatched. Germline values: CDR1 LNHNV, CDR2 YYDKDF (reference sequence).

The chain has TRBV5-5 and TRBJ1-5, with a possible D match to TRBD1 (6 bases). Trimming took 3 bases from V and 0 from J, leaving 13 bases between them. Germline V gene sequence: CDR1 SGHKS, CDR2 YYEKEE (reference sequence). This CDR3 contains 16 residues. In DNA form, the CDR3 reads TGTGCCAGCAGCTCAGGGACACCTTTTAGCAATCAGCCCCAGCATTTT. Residues: CASSSGTPFSNQPQHF.

The gene calls are TRBV4-3 and TRBJ2-7; the match to TRBD1 covers 8 bases. This CDR3 spans 20 amino acids. Trimming took 0 bases from V and 3 from J; bases not matched to a gene: 19. Germline values: CDR1 LGHNA, CDR2 YSLEER. The CDR3 coding sequence is TGCGCCAGCAGCCAAGATATCAGGGGGCTGCGGGCGGACGGCCTCTACGAGCAGTACTTC. Translating gives CASSQDIRGLRADGLYEQYF.